This T cell receptor (beta chain) was profiled in a study of ipilimumab plus nivolumab after autologous stem cell transplantation. Looking at the study overall: Median doses per patient: four to six ipilimumab, about eight nivolumab.

TCRdb's copy holds only in-frame clones and misses some; the assay was immunoSEQ multiplex PCR. The table lists roughly 12,000 clones, around four fifths of them singletons. V shed 1 base and J shed 4 bases, with 14 bases lying between them. Germline CDR1 is SNHLY and CDR2 is FYNNEI. The CDR3 extends over 16 amino acids. The material was PBMCs, obtained in a trial of ipilimumab plus nivolumab as post-transplant consolidation. This chain connects TRBV2 to TRBJ1-3; D is uncertain. The clonotype originates from a male donor with diffuse large B-cell lymphoma. The CDR3 region is CASSEVLGPWGNTIYF. CDR3 bases: TGTGCCAGCAGTGAAGTTTTAGGCCCATGGGGAAACACCATATATTTT.